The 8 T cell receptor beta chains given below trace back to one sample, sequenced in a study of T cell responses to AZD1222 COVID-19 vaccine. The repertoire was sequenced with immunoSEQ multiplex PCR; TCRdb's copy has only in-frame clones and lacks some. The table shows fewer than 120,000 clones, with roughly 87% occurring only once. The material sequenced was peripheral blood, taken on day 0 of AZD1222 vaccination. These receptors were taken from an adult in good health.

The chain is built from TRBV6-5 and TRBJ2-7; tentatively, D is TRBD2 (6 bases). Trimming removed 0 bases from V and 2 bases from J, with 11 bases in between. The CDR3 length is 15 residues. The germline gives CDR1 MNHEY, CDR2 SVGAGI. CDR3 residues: CASSYSGLGPYEQYF. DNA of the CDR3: TGTGCCAGCAGTTACTCGGGACTTGGGCCCTACGAGCAGTACTTC.

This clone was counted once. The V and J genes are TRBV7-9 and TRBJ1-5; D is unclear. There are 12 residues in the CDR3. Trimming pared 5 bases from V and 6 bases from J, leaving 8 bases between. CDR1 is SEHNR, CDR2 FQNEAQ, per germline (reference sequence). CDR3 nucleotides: TGTGCCAGCAGCCAACTGGGTCAGCCCCAGCATTTT. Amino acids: CASSQLGQPQHF.

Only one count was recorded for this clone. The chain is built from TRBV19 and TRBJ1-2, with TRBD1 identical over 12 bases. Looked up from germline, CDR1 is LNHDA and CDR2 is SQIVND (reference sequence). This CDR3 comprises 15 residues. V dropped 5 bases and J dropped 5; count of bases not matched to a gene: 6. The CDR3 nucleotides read TGTGCCAGTAGTCCGGGGACAGGGGGCAGTTATGGCTACACCTTC. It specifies CASSPGTGGSYGYTF.

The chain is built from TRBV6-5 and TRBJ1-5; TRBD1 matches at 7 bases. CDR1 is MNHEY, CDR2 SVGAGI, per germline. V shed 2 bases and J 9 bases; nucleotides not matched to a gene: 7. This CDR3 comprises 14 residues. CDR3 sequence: CASSYTRDSPPQHF. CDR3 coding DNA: TGTGCCAGCAGTTACACGCGGGACAGTCCGCCCCAGCATTTT.

The CDR3 DNA reads TGTGCCAGCAGCGTAGTGGACTTTCCTCAGGGGGAGCTGTTTTTT. Translated: CASSVVDFPQGELFF. The J gene is TRBJ2-2, the V gene TRBV9, with TRBD2 as a possible D gene (5 bases). The CDR3 runs to 15 residues. Germline CDR1 SGDLS, CDR2 YYNGEE. V gave up 0 bases and J gave up 8 bases, with 14 bases separating them.

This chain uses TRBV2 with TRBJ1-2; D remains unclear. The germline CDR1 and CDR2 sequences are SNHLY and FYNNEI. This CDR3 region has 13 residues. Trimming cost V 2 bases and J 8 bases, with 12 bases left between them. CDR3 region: CASSESGAGGYTF. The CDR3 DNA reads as TGTGCCAGCAGTGAAAGCGGAGCTGGGGGCTACACCTTC.

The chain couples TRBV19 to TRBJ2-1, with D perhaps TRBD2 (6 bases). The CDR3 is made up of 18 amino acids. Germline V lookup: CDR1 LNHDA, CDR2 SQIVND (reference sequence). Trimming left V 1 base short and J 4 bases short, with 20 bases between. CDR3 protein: CASSIGSVRDWIYNEQFF. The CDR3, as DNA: TGTGCCAGTAGTATAGGATCGGTTAGGGACTGGATATACAATGAGCAGTTCTTC.

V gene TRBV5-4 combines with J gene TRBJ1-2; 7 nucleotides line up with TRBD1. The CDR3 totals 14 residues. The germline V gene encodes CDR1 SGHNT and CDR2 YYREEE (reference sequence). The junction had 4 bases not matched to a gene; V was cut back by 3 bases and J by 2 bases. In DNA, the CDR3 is TGTGCCAGCAGCTCCACAGGGGAGAACTATGGCTACACCTTC. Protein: CASSSTGENYGYTF.